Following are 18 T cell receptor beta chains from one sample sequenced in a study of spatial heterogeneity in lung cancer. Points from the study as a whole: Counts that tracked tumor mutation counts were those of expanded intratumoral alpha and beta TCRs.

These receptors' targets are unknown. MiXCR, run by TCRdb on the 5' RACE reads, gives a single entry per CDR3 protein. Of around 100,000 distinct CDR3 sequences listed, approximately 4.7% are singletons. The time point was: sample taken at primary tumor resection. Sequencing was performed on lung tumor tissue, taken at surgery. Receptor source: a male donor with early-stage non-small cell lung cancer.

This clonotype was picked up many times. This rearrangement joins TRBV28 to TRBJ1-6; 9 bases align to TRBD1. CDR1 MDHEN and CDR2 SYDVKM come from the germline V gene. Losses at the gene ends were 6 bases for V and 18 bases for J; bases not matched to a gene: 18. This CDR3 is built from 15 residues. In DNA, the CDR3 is TGTGCCAGCAGCTCCCACGGGACAGGGCGAGGAGGGCCCCACTTT. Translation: CASSSHGTGRGGPHF. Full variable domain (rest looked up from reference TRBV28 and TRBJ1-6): DVKVTQSSRYLVKRTGEKVFLECVQDMDHENMFWYRQDPGLGLRLIYFSYDVKMKEKGDIPEGYSVSREKKERFSLILESASTNQTSMYLCASSSHGTGRGGPHFGNGTRLTVT.

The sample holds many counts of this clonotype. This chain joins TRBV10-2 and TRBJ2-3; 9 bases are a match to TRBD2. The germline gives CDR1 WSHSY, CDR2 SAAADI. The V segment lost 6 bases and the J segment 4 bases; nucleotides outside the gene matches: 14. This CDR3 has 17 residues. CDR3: CASSGVLGLAVPDTQYF. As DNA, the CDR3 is TGCGCCAGCAGCGGAGTCCTGGGACTAGCAGTTCCAGATACGCAGTATTTT.

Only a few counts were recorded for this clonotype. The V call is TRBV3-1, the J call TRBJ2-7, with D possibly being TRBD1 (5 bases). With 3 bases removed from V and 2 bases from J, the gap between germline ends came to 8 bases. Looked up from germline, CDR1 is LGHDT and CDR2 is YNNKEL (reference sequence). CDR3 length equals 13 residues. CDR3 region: CASSHGRAYEQYF. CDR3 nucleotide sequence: TGTGCCAGCAGCCATGGCAGGGCCTACGAGCAGTACTTC.

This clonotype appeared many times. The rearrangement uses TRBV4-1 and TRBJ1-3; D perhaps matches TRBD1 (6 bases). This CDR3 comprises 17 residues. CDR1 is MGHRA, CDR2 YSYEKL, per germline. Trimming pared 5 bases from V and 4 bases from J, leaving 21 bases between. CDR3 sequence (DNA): TGCGCCAGCAGCTCACCTGAGGGAGTAGGGGGAGGAAACACCATATATTTT. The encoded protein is CASSSPEGVGGGNTIYF.

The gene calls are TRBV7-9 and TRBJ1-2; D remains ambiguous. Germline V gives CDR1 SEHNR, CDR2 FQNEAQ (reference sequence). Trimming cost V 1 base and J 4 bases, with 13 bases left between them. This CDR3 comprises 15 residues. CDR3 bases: TGTGCCAGCAGCTTAGAAGGAGCCAGATTCTATGGCTACACCTTC. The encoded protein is CASSLEGARFYGYTF.

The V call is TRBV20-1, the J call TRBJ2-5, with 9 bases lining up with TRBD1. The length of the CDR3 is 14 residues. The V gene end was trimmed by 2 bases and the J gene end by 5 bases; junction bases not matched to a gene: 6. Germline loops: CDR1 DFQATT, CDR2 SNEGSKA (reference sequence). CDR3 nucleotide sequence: TGCAGTGCTAGATGGGGACAGGGCCAGGAGACCCAGTACTTC. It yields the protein CSARWGQGQETQYF.

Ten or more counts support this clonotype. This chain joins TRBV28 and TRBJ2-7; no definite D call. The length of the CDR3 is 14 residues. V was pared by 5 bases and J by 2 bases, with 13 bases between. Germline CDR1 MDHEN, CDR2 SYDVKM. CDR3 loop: CASSPVPYAYEQYF. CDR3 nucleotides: TGTGCCAGCAGTCCCGTACCTTATGCCTACGAGCAGTACTTC. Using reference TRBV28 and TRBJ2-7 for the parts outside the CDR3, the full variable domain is DVKVTQSSRYLVKRTGEKVFLECVQDMDHENMFWYRQDPGLGLRLIYFSYDVKMKEKGDIPEGYSVSREKKERFSLILESASTNQTSMYLCASSPVPYAYEQYFGPGTRLTVT.

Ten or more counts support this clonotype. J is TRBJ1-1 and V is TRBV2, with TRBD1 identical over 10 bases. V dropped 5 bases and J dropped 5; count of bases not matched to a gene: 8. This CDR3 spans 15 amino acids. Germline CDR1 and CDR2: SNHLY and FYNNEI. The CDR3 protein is CASSRPGTGETEAFF. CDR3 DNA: TGTGCCAGCAGTCGTCCCGGGACAGGGGAGACTGAAGCTTTCTTT. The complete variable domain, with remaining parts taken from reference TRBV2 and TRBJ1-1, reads EPEVTQTPSHQVTQMGQEVILRCVPISNHLYFYWYRQILGQKVEFLVSFYNNEISEKSEIFDDQFSVERPDGSNFTLKIRSTKLEDSAMYFCASSRPGTGETEAFFGQGTRLTVV.

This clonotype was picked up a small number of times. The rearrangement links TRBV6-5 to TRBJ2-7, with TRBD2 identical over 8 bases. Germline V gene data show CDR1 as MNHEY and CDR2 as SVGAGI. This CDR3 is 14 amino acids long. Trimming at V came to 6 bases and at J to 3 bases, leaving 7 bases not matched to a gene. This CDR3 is CASSQVGGVYEQYF. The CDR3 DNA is TGTGCCAGCAGCCAAGTCGGGGGGGTCTACGAGCAGTACTTC.

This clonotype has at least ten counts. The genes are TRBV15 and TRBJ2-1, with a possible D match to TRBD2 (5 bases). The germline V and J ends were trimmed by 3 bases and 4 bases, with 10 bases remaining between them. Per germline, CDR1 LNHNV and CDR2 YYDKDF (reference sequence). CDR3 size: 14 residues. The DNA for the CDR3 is TGTGCCACCAGCAGCAGAGGGATTTACAATGAGCAGTTCTTC. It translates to CATSSRGIYNEQFF.

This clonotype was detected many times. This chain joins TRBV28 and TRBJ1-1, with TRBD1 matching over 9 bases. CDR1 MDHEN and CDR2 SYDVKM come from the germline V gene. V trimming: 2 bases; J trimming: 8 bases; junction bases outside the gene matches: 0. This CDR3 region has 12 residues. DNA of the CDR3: TGTGCCAGCAGTTTAGGGACAGGGGAAGCTTTCTTT. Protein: CASSLGTGEAFF.

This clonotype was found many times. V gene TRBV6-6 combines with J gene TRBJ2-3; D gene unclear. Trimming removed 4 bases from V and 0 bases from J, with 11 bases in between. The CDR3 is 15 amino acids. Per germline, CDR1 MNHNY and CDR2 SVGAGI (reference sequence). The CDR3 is CASSSFRASTDTQYF. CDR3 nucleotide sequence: TGTGCCAGCAGTTCTTTCCGGGCAAGCACAGATACGCAGTATTTT.

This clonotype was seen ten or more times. Here the CDR3 reads CASSLNPRTSGYEQYF. As DNA, the CDR3 is TGCGCCAGCAGCCTCAACCCCCGGACTAGCGGCTACGAGCAGTACTTC. The chain combines TRBV5-1 with TRBJ2-7; the match to TRBD2 covers 10 bases. Losses at the gene ends were 4 bases for V and 3 bases for J; bases not matched to a gene: 10. CDR1 SGHRS and CDR2 YFSETQ come from the germline V gene. CDR3 length: 16 amino acids.

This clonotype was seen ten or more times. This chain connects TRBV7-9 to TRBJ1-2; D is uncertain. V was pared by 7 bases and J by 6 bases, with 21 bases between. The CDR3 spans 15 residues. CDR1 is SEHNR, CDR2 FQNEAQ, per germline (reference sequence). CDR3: CASNRAEAVQDGYTF. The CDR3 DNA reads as TGTGCCAGCAACCGGGCCGAGGCAGTTCAAGATGGCTACACCTTC.

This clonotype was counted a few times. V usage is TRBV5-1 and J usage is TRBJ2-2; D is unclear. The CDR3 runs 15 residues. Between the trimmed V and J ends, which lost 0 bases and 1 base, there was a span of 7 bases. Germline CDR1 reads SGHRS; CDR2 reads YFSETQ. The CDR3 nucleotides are TGCGCCAGCAGCTTGGTAGCCGAGAACACCGGGGAGCTGTTTTTT. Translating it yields CASSLVAENTGELFF.

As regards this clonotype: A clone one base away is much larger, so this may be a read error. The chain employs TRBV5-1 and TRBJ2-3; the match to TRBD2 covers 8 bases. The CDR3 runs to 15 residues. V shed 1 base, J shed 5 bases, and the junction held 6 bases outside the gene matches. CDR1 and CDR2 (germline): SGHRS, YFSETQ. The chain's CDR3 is CASSLLGLEGDTQYF. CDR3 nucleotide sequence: TGCGCCAGCAGCTTGCTGGGACTAGAGGGAGATACGCAGTATTTT.

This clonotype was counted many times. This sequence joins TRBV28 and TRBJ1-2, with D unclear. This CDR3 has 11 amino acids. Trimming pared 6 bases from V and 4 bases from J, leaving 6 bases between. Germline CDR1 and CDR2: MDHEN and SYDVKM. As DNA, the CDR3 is TGTGCCAGCAGCAGGATCTATGGCTACACCTTC. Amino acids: CASSRIYGYTF.

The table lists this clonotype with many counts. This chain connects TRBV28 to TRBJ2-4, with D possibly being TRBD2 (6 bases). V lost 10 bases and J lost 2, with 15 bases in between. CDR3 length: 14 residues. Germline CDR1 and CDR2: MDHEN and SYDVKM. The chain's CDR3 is CATLRRAPKNIQYF. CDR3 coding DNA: TGTGCCACCCTCAGGAGGGCCCCCAAAAACATTCAGTACTTC.